These T cell receptor beta chains were read from a single sample in a study of identical twins. TCRdb recomputed calls from the 5' RACE reads with MiXCR, one row per CDR3 protein. The data show 450,000 or so distinct CDR3 sequences, 20% to 25% seen once. The same sample was also studied in work on T cells expressing NK-cell markers.

Sequenced sample: CD4+ T cells sorted from blood. The receptors stem from a woman between 18 and 29 years old in good health. The CDR3 runs from the conserved cysteine through the conserved F or W. The D gene is left open where the match is weak. For some rows the clone size is stated as once, few or many, or as a class when expanded; others skip it.

abundance,d_gene,j_gene,v_gene,CDR3aa,CDR3nt
many,TRBD1,TRBJ1-6,TRBV20-1,CSASYIPGTANSPLHF,TGCAGTGCTAGTTATATACCCGGGACAGCTAATTCACCCCTCCACTTT
NA,NA,TRBJ1-2,TRBV12-3/TRBV12-4,CASSYKDKDYGYTF,TGTGCCAGCAGTTACAAGGATAAAGACTATGGCTACACCTTC
NA,TRBD2,TRBJ2-1,TRBV20-1,CSARTSGRGSYNEQFF,TGCAGTGCTAGGACTAGCGGGAGGGGGTCCTACAATGAGCAGTTCTTC
NA,NA,TRBJ1-5,TRBV6-4,CASREYTGPSNQPQHF,TGTGCCAGCAGGGAATATACAGGGCCTAGCAATCAGCCCCAGCATTTT
many,NA,TRBJ1-5,TRBV7-2,CASSLEVHGNQPQHF,TGTGCCAGCAGCTTAGAGGTTCATGGCAATCAGCCCCAGCATTTT
NA,TRBD1,TRBJ2-5,TRBV20-1,CSANTGAAETQYF,TGCAGTGCTAACACAGGGGCAGCCGAGACCCAGTACTTC
NA,TRBD2,TRBJ2-7,TRBV20-1,CSAKLAGVGEQYF,TGCAGTGCGAAACTAGCGGGAGTCGGTGAGCAGTACTTC
NA,TRBD2,TRBJ2-7,TRBV5-4,CASSLRTSGIFKYEQYF,TGTGCCAGCAGCTTAAGGACTAGCGGGATTTTCAAATACGAGCAGTACTTC
NA,TRBD1,TRBJ2-1,TRBV5-1,CASSFGQGLSNEQFF,TGCGCCAGCAGCTTCGGACAGGGTCTTAGCAATGAGCAGTTCTTC
NA,NA,TRBJ2-7,TRBV10-3,CATRSDRLGYEQYF,TGTGCCACCCGCTCAGACAGGTTAGGGTACGAGCAGTACTTC
few,NA,TRBJ2-7,TRBV10-3,CAIGSGLSGEQYF,TGTGCCATCGGGAGCGGTTTAAGTGGCGAGCAGTACTTC
few,TRBD2,TRBJ2-2,TRBV4-3,CASSQDWGGTGELFF,TGCGCCAGCAGCCAAGATTGGGGGGGGACCGGGGAGCTGTTTTTT
few,NA,TRBJ2-5,TRBV5-1,CASSPGSTQETQYF,TGCGCCAGCAGTCCCGGGTCCACCCAAGAGACCCAGTACTTC
NA,NA,TRBJ2-3,TRBV6-5,CASSYRGGGTSTDTQYF,TGTGCCAGCAGTTACAGGGGAGGAGGGACTAGCACAGATACGCAGTATTTT
medium-sized,TRBD2,TRBJ2-3,TRBV20-1,CSASGFLGGGFTSGDTQYF,TGCAGTGCTAGCGGGTTTTTAGGCGGGGGGTTTACATCCGGAGATACGCAGTATTTT
NA,NA,TRBJ2-1,TRBV2,CASSAPGEQFF,TGTGCCAGCAGTGCCCCTGGGGAGCAGTTCTTC
few,TRBD2,TRBJ2-7,TRBV6-1,CASSEDGGTFYEQYF,TGTGCCAGCAGTGAGGACGGGGGGACCTTTTACGAGCAGTACTTC
NA,NA,TRBJ2-3,TRBV6-1,CASSQGGLGTDTQYF,TGTGCCAGCAGTCAGGGTGGTCTGGGCACAGATACGCAGTATTTT
NA,NA,TRBJ2-1,TRBV29-1,CSVPTDYNEQFF,TGCAGCGTCCCGACAGACTACAATGAGCAGTTCTTC
few,NA,TRBJ2-5,TRBV20-1,CSASWRAETQYF,TGCAGTGCTAGTTGGAGGGCGGAGACCCAGTACTTC
NA,NA,TRBJ2-3,TRBV29-1,CSSAGGTRADTQYF,TGCAGCTCGGCTGGAGGAACCCGGGCAGATACGCAGTATTTT
few,NA,TRBJ1-2,TRBV7-2,CASSPIGRANYGYTF,TGTGCCAGCAGCCCAATTGGACGGGCTAACTATGGCTACACCTTC
many,NA,TRBJ1-2,TRBV12-3/TRBV12-4,CASSRTGTNYGYTF,TGTGCCAGCAGTCGAACCGGGACTAACTATGGCTACACCTTC
NA,NA,TRBJ2-2,TRBV9,CASSVGLYPNTGELFF,TGTGCCAGCAGCGTAGGGCTCTACCCCAACACCGGGGAGCTGTTTTTT
NA,NA,TRBJ2-1,TRBV11-1,CTSSRADNEQFF,TGTACCAGCAGCCGCGCCGACAATGAGCAGTTCTTC
NA,NA,TRBJ1-5,TRBV6-2/TRBV6-3,CASSYVPLSNQPQHF,TGTGCCAGCAGTTACGTGCCTCTGAGCAATCAGCCCCAGCATTTT
few,NA,TRBJ2-5,TRBV20-1,CSARTLRTNQETQYF,TGCAGTGCTCGAACCCTAAGGACAAATCAAGAGACCCAGTACTTC
few,NA,TRBJ2-7,TRBV6-5,CASSYMGTGYEQYF,TGTGCCAGCAGTTACATGGGGACGGGCTACGAGCAGTACTTC